The T cell receptor beta chain under discussion was sequenced for a study of monozygotic twins with inflammatory bowel disease. Study-wide results and limits: Nothing supported a single strong signal or clonotype that was associated with IBD. Clonotype overlap with others was lower in IBD patients than in healthy twins, a difference that was greatest with disease activity.

As to this clonotype: Its antigen is unidentified.

Germline-derived CDR1 and CDR2 are KGHSH and LQKENI. The length of the CDR3 is 17 residues. TCRdb reprocessed the 5' RACE reads, with one entry per CDR3 protein and no DNA. The sample totals just over 300,000 distinct CDR3 sequences; its top ten clones hold approximately 5.9%. The sample was blood. The chain recombines TRBV18 with TRBJ2-5; TCRdb's D call, TRBD1, is unchecked because there is no DNA. The receptor was isolated from a human donor with ulcerative colitis or Crohn's disease, or a healthy co-twin of an affected twin (not recorded which). CDR3 sequence: CASSSLVGTGASGTQYF.